The 30 T cell receptor beta chains reported below all come from one sample, sequenced in a study of response to subunit inactivated influenza vaccine. TCRdb reprocessed the RT-PCR reads via MiXCR and lists one record per CDR3 protein. The sample has over 400,000 distinct CDR3 sequences; approximately 12% are singletons. Sample: PBMCs from blood, taken roughly 47 days after vaccination. These receptors came from a man between 45 and 60 years old who received an inactivated influenza vaccine.

This clonotype was detected ten times or more. The rearrangement uses TRBV10-3 and TRBJ2-1; 14 nucleotides agree with TRBD2. The V gene's germline CDR1 is ENHRY and CDR2 SYGVKD. This CDR3 spans 16 amino acids. V dropped 4 bases and J dropped 8; count of bases not matched to a gene: 7. The CDR3 DNA is TGTGCCATCAGTGGAGGGACTAGCGGGAGACTCGATGAGCAGTTCTTC. Its protein is CAISGGTSGRLDEQFF.

This clonotype was counted a few times. The chain joins TRBV28 to TRBJ2-3; 7 bases are shared with TRBD2. V lost 3 bases to trimming and J lost 2 bases; unmatched junction nucleotides: 5. Germline assignment: CDR1 MDHEN and CDR2 SYDVKM. The CDR3 contains 15 residues. CDR3 amino acids: CASSFSGGITDTQYF. For the CDR3, the DNA is TGTGCCAGCAGTTTCTCCGGGGGGATCACAGATACGCAGTATTTT.

In this sample, this clonotype turned up a few times. V is TRBV7-9 and J is TRBJ2-1; D is perhaps TRBD1 or TRBD2 (5 bases each). CDR3 size: 15 residues. V lost 5 bases and J lost 12, with 23 bases in between. Germline CDR1 is SEHNR and CDR2 is FQNEAQ (reference sequence). The CDR3 coding sequence is TGTGCCAGCAGCCACGGGTCGGGGACCCAAGTGGGGCAGTTCTTC. This sequence encodes CASSHGSGTQVGQFF.

This rearrangement joins TRBV5-1 to TRBJ2-7; 10 bases align to TRBD2. V gave up 4 bases and J gave up 2 bases; unmatched junction bases: 15. Germline values: CDR1 SGHRS, CDR2 YFSETQ. This CDR3 is 18 amino acids long. The CDR3 DNA is TGCGCCAGCAGCGCCCGGGACAGGCCTAGCGGGAGTACCTACGAGCAGTACTTC. The encoded protein is CASSARDRPSGSTYEQYF. Drawing the rest from reference TRBV5-1 and TRBJ2-7, the complete variable domain is KAGVTQTPRYLIKTRGQQVTLSCSPISGHRSVSWYQQTPGQGLQFLFEYFSETQRNKGNFPGRFSGRQFSNSRSEMNVSTLELGDSALYLCASSARDRPSGSTYEQYFGPGTRLTVT.

This clonotype was seen only a few times. In DNA form, the CDR3 reads TGTGCCAGCAGCATTAGCACCGGGACAGGGGTAGCCGGGGAGCTGTTTTTT. Amino acid sequence: CASSISTGTGVAGELFF. The chain uses TRBV11-2 and TRBJ2-2; 10 nucleotides line up with TRBD1. Germline V lookup: CDR1 SGHAT, CDR2 FQNNGV. Unmatched junction bases numbered 12, after V lost 5 bases and J lost 6 bases. The CDR3 totals 17 residues.

The J gene is TRBJ1-5, the V gene TRBV2; TRBD1 is a possible D gene (5 bases). The germline V gene has CDR1 SNHLY and CDR2 FYNNEI. CDR3 length: 14 amino acids. Trimming removed 7 bases from V and 4 bases from J, with 14 bases in between. CDR3 sequence (DNA): TGTGCCAGCACTTTGGGGGGAGGTAATCAGCCCCAGCATTTT. It specifies CASTLGGGNQPQHF.

The V and J genes are TRBV9 and TRBJ1-1; D uncertain. With 4 bases removed from V and 5 bases from J, the gap between germline ends came to 15 bases. Looked up from germline, CDR1 is SGDLS and CDR2 is YYNGEE. The CDR3 is made up of 14 amino acids. The CDR3 DNA reads as TGTGCCAGCAGCCTTTCCCTGGAGGGTACTGAAGCTTTCTTT. Its translation: CASSLSLEGTEAFF.

This chain links TRBV12-3 or TRBV12-4 with TRBJ2-7; 7 positions match TRBD1. Trimming cost V 3 bases and J 7 bases; bases outside gene matches: 12. This CDR3 contains 15 residues. The CDR3 DNA follows: TGTGCCAGCAGTTTTGACGGACAGGCCTACGAGGAGCAGTACTTC. It yields the protein CASSFDGQAYEEQYF.

The CDR3 nucleotides are TGTGCCAGCGACAGGGGGGCTAACAATGAGCAGTTCTTC. As protein: CASDRGANNEQFF. The rearrangement links TRBV12-3 or TRBV12-4 to TRBJ2-1; 9 nucleotides line up with TRBD1. V shed 8 bases, J shed 5 bases, and the junction held 4 bases outside the gene matches. The CDR3 contains 13 residues.

This clonotype has more than one count but fewer than ten. The chain recombines TRBV7-9 with TRBJ2-7; D gene ambiguous. Trimming shortened V by 5 bases and J by 2 bases, and 16 bases separated the two germline ends. The CDR3 covers 15 residues. From germline, CDR1 is SEHNR and CDR2 FQNEAQ (reference sequence). The CDR3 reads CASSPFPDGTYEQYF. Here the CDR3 DNA reads TGTGCCAGCAGCCCCTTTCCGGACGGTACCTACGAGCAGTACTTC. Using reference TRBV7-9 and TRBJ2-7 for the parts outside the CDR3, the full variable domain is DTGVSQNPRHKITKRGQNVTFRCDPISEHNRLYWYRQTLGQGPEFLTYFQNEAQLEKSRLLSDRFSAERPKGSFSTLEIQRTEQGDSAMYLCASSPFPDGTYEQYFGPGTRLTVT.

This clonotype was found a few times. The gene calls are TRBV28 and TRBJ1-1; 7 bases align to TRBD1. The CDR3 consists of 16 residues. The ends lost 5 bases at V and 0 bases at J; junction bases unmatched: 9. Germline V gene lookup returns CDR1 MDHEN and CDR2 SYDVKM. The CDR3 sequence: CASSPGDSLLNTEAFF. In DNA, the CDR3 is TGTGCCAGCAGTCCCGGGGACAGCCTTCTGAACACTGAAGCTTTCTTT.

This clonotype was recorded a few times. The J gene is TRBJ2-3, the V gene TRBV29-1; TRBD2 aligns across 10 bases. The germline gives CDR1 SQVTM, CDR2 ANQGSEA. This CDR3 region has 13 residues. V was clipped by 6 bases and J by 14 bases; unmatched bases: 14. The CDR3 coding sequence is TGCAGCGTACTACTAGCGGGGCAACGGGTGCCGTATTTT. Protein product: CSVLLAGQRVPYF.

This clonotype was observed a few times. The CDR3: CASSLVGTMLGNEQFF. As DNA, the CDR3 is TGTGCCAGCAGCTTAGTAGGGACCATGCTTGGCAATGAGCAGTTCTTC. This chain connects TRBV7-3 to TRBJ2-1; D is perhaps TRBD1 or TRBD2 (5 bases each). V lost 2 bases and J lost 6, with 17 bases in between. This CDR3 has 16 residues. CDR1 is SGHTA, CDR2 FQGTGA, per germline.

V gene TRBV5-1 combines with J gene TRBJ1-2, with TRBD1 as a possible D gene (5 bases). Trimming left V 4 bases short and J 8 bases short, with 18 bases between. Germline V gene lookup returns CDR1 SGHRS and CDR2 YFSETQ. The CDR3 loop spans 14 amino acids. DNA of the CDR3: TGCGCCAGCAGCCTTCAGGGACCCGCTGGCGGCTACACCTTC. Amino acid sequence: CASSLQGPAGGYTF. The variable domain in full, completed from reference TRBV5-1 and TRBJ1-2, reads KAGVTQTPRYLIKTRGQQVTLSCSPISGHRSVSWYQQTPGQGLQFLFEYFSETQRNKGNFPGRFSGRQFSNSRSEMNVSTLELGDSALYLCASSLQGPAGGYTFGSGTRLTVV.

The chain links TRBV12-3 or TRBV12-4 to TRBJ2-5; 10 bases fit TRBD1. The length of the CDR3 is 13 residues. V shed 5 bases and J 4 bases; nucleotides not matched to a gene: 1. CDR3 loop: CASSGTGAETQYF. The CDR3 DNA sequence: TGTGCCAGCAGTGGGACAGGGGCAGAGACCCAGTACTTC.

Only a few counts were recorded for this clonotype. The V and J genes are TRBV3-1 and TRBJ2-1; D may be TRBD2 (6 bases). With 0 bases removed from V and 3 bases from J, the gap between germline ends came to 18 bases. The CDR3 runs to 18 residues. Germline V gives CDR1 LGHDT, CDR2 YNNKEL (reference sequence). Here the CDR3 reads CASSQEIRRGNHYNEQFF. CDR3 in DNA: TGTGCCAGCAGCCAAGAGATTCGGCGGGGTAACCACTACAATGAGCAGTTCTTC.

The chain employs TRBV7-2 and TRBJ2-1, with D possibly TRBD2 on 6 matching bases. Looked up from germline, CDR1 is SGHTA and CDR2 is FQGNSA. The CDR3 contains 13 residues. The V and J ends lost 5 bases and 9 bases respectively, with 14 bases between them. The CDR3 sequence is CASSTLSGVEQFF. The CDR3 coding sequence is TGTGCCAGCAGCACCCTGTCGGGAGTTGAGCAGTTCTTC.

The J gene is TRBJ2-1, the V gene TRBV7-8; D tentatively fits TRBD1 or TRBD2 (5 bases each). V shed 2 bases and J shed 2 bases, with 13 bases lying between them. Per germline, CDR1 SGHVS and CDR2 FQNEAQ. This CDR3 contains 16 residues. CDR3 protein: CASSLWGRATYNEQFF. Here the CDR3 DNA reads TGTGCCAGCAGCTTATGGGGGAGAGCCACCTACAATGAGCAGTTCTTC.

This clonotype has ten or more counts. This chain joins TRBV12-3 or TRBV12-4 and TRBJ2-3; D gene uncertain. The CDR3 loop spans 12 amino acids. The V end was cut by 6 bases, the J end by 2 bases, with 6 bases between. The CDR3 DNA sequence: TGTGCCAGCAGCCAGGTCACAGATACGCAGTATTTT. As protein: CASSQVTDTQYF.

There are a few counts of this clonotype. This chain links TRBV14 with TRBJ2-7; D gene uncertain. CDR3 length: 13 amino acids. Germline CDR1 and CDR2: SGHDN and FVKESK. Between the trimmed V and J ends, which lost 1 base and 5 bases, there was a span of 9 bases. CDR3 DNA sequence: TGTGCCAGCAGCCAAGTCAAGAGCCACGAGCAGTACTTC. It codes for CASSQVKSHEQYF.

The sample holds a few counts of this clonotype. The chain uses TRBV7-2 and TRBJ2-3; tentatively, D is TRBD1 (5 bases). Germline V gene sequence: CDR1 SGHTA, CDR2 FQGNSA. Trimming took off 3 bases at V and 11 bases at J, with 21 bases between the two ends. The CDR3 loop spans 15 amino acids. The CDR3 bases are TGTGCCAGCAGCTTGGCGGACATTACCCCACTGAAGCAGTATTTT. It encodes CASSLADITPLKQYF.

This clonotype was observed a handful of times. This rearrangement joins TRBV5-1 to TRBJ1-6; D not certain. Trimming took off 0 bases at V and 0 bases at J, with 7 bases between the two ends. This CDR3 has 16 amino acids. Germline-derived CDR1 and CDR2 are SGHRS and YFSETQ. CDR3 sequence (DNA): TGCGCCAGCAGCTTGGAGCCTGCCTCCTATAATTCACCCCTCCACTTT. Its protein product is CASSLEPASYNSPLHF.

Ten or more counts support this clonotype. V and J are TRBV5-1 and TRBJ2-3; D is possibly TRBD1 or TRBD2 (5 bases each). The CDR3 spans 14 residues. Germline V lookup: CDR1 SGHRS, CDR2 YFSETQ. Trimming stripped 4 bases from V and 2 bases from J, with 11 bases between. The CDR3 sequence: CASSRDQPTDTQYF. In DNA form, the CDR3 reads TGCGCCAGCAGCCGGGACCAGCCCACAGATACGCAGTATTTT.

The CDR3 region has the DNA TGTGCCAGCGAAAACTCTGGAAACACCATATATTTT. This translates into CASENSGNTIYF. This chain connects TRBV2 to TRBJ1-3; no clear D gene. This CDR3 spans 12 amino acids. Germline V gene lookup returns CDR1 SNHLY and CDR2 FYNNEI. The V and J ends lost 8 bases and 0 bases respectively, with 5 bases between them.

The sample holds many counts of this clonotype. V is TRBV12-3 or TRBV12-4 and J is TRBJ2-3, with D unclear. The CDR3 runs to 14 residues. The V gene lost 2 bases and the J gene lost 0 bases, with 6 bases spanning the gap. CDR3 sequence reads: CASSLRQSTDTQYF. CDR3 coding DNA: TGTGCCAGCAGTTTACGACAAAGCACAGATACGCAGTATTTT.

This clonotype turned up a few times. The rearrangement links TRBV12-3 or TRBV12-4 to TRBJ1-1; TRBD1 might be the D (5 bases). The CDR3 runs to 15 residues. V gave up 5 bases and J gave up 2 bases, with 15 bases separating them. The CDR3 DNA is TGTGCCAGCAGTACTTCAGGGAGCCCCAACACTGAAGCTTTCTTT. Translating gives CASSTSGSPNTEAFF.

This clonotype appeared a single time. This chain connects TRBV5-1 to TRBJ2-2; 8 positions agree with TRBD1. The CDR3 sequence is 15 residues long. From germline, CDR1 is SGHRS and CDR2 YFSETQ. V dropped 0 bases and J dropped 9; count of bases not matched to a gene: 7. CDR3 region: CASSLEGQDARELFF. CDR3 nucleotide sequence: TGCGCCAGCAGCTTGGAGGGACAGGACGCCCGGGAGCTGTTTTTT.

The chain carries TRBV2 and TRBJ2-7, with 11 bases matching TRBD2. The V gene's germline CDR1 is SNHLY and CDR2 FYNNEI. Trimming cost V 5 bases and J 0 bases; bases outside gene matches: 18. This CDR3 spans 20 amino acids. The chain's CDR3 is CASSPLRLAGGRTSSYEQYF. CDR3 nucleotide sequence: TGTGCCAGCAGTCCCTTGAGGCTAGCGGGAGGCAGAACTAGCTCCTACGAGCAGTACTTC.

This clonotype was seen more than once but under ten times. The genes are TRBV3-1 and TRBJ2-3; D is possibly TRBD1 or TRBD2 (5 bases each). Germline assignment: CDR1 LGHDT and CDR2 YNNKEL (reference sequence). The V gene lost 4 bases and the J gene lost 8 bases, with 16 bases spanning the gap. This CDR3 is built from 14 residues. The CDR3: CASSPGTGTATQYF. CDR3 DNA: TGTGCCAGCAGCCCGGGGACGGGCACGGCTACGCAGTATTTT.

The V call is TRBV12-3 or TRBV12-4, the J call TRBJ1-3; D remains ambiguous. The CDR3 covers 14 residues. Trimming took off 7 bases at V and 4 bases at J, with 14 bases between the two ends. The CDR3, as DNA: TGTGCCAGCACCTCCTGGGGTAAAGGAAACACCATATATTTT. It codes for CASTSWGKGNTIYF.